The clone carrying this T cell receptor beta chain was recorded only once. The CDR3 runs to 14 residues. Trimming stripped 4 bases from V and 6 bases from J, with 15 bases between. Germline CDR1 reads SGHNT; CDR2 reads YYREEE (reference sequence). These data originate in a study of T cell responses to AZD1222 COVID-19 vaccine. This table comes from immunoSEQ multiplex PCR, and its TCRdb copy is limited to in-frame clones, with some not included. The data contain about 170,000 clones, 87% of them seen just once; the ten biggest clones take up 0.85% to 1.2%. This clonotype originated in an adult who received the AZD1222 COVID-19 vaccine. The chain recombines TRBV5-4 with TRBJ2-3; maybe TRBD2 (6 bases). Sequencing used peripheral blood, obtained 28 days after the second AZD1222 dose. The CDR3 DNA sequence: TGTGCCAGCAGCCCCGCTCGGACTAAGGATACGCAGTATTTT. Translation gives CASSPARTKDTQYF.